Following are 20 T cell receptor beta chains from one sample sequenced in a study of T cell clonality in common variable immunodeficiency. Sequenced by immunoSEQ multiplex PCR; TCRdb stores in-frame clones only, minus some. The sample was found to contain some 38,000 clones, and every one recurs. What was sequenced was peripheral blood mononuclear cells. The receptors were gathered from a person between 18 and 75 years old in good health.

This clone was found many times. Read coverage stops 3 residues before the CDR3 terminus; the germline J gene supplies the remainder. The chain recombines TRBV10-1 with TRBJ1-1, with D possibly matching TRBD1 (5 bases). Germline CDR1 and CDR2: WNHNN and SYGVQD (reference sequence). This CDR3 spans 13 amino acids. CDR3 bases read: TGCGCCAGCAGTGAGGGGAGGGGTACCCTA. Protein product: CASSEGRGTL. In full, the CDR3 reads CASSEGRGTLAFF.

This clone was recorded at least ten times. From the germline J gene comes the end of the CDR3, since the read stops 3 residues before it. This chain joins TRBV12-3 or TRBV12-4 and TRBJ2-1; D is unresolved. The CDR3 is 12 amino acids. Trimming pared 2 bases from V and 8 bases from J, leaving 7 bases between. The part of the CDR3 DNA that was read is TGTGCCAGCAGTTTAACGGGTTATGAG. Residues: CASSLTGYE. The full CDR3 protein is CASSLTGYEQFF.

This clone was seen repeatedly, ten times or more. The read finishes 3 residues shy of the CDR3 end, and the germline J gene is used to complete it. This sequence joins TRBV11-3 and TRBJ2-7; D possibly corresponds to TRBD2 (6 bases). The CDR3 is 13 amino acids. Per germline, CDR1 SGHNT and CDR2 YENEEA. Trimming took 1 base from V and 6 from J, leaving 10 bases between them. CDR3 DNA, as far as it was read: TGTGCCAGCAGCTTAGGGGGGGATGGCGAG. Translating it yields CASSLGGDGE. The CDR3, in full, reads CASSLGGDGEQYF. The entire variable domain, with the rest obtained from reference TRBV11-3 and TRBJ2-7, is as follows: EAGVVQSPRYKIIEKKQPVAFWCNPISGHNTLYWYLQNLGQGPELLIRYENEEAVDDSQLPKDRFSAERLKGVDSTLKIQPAELGDSAVYLCASSLGGDGEQYFGPGTRLTVT.

This clone occurred many times. Coverage ceases 3 residues before the CDR3 finishes, and the germline J gene fills in the end. J is TRBJ2-3 and V is TRBV20-1; 7 nucleotides agree with TRBD1. The CDR3 has 16 residues. Trimming cost V 6 bases and J 0 bases; bases outside gene matches: 12. Per the germline V gene, CDR1 is DFQATT and CDR2 is SNEGSKA (reference sequence). The CDR3 region is CSAGAGTVVSTDTQYF. CDR3 DNA (partial): TGCAGTGCCGGTGCCGGGACAGTCGTTAGCACAGATACG.

This clone has more than one count but fewer than ten. The read ends 3 residues early relative to the CDR3; the germline J gene fills the gap. The chain couples TRBV20-1 to TRBJ1-5; TRBD1 aligns across 7 bases. With V trimmed by 3 bases and J by 3 bases, 8 bases remained unmatched. Germline values: CDR1 DFQATT, CDR2 SNEGSKA (reference sequence). The CDR3 runs 15 residues. CDR3 amino acids: CSASRLDRDNQPQHF. The covered CDR3 bases are TGCAGTGCTAGCAGACTAGACAGGGACAATCAGCCC.

This clone was seen ten or more times. The DNA ends 3 residues before the CDR3 does, and the rest of the CDR3 is filled in from the germline J gene. The chain has TRBV5-6 and TRBJ1-2; 9 nucleotides align to TRBD1. Germline V gene sequence: CDR1 SGHDT, CDR2 YYEEEE. The CDR3 extends over 14 amino acids. CDR3 sequence reads: CASSLGQGVQGYTF. The sequenced CDR3 bases are TGTGCCAGCAGCTTGGGACAGGGGGTTCAGGGC.

This clone came up many times. Read coverage stops 3 residues before the CDR3 terminus; the germline J gene supplies the remainder. The chain carries TRBV29-1 and TRBJ2-1, with 11 bases identical to TRBD2. With 3 bases clipped from V and 4 bases from J, the junction kept 14 bases outside the gene matches. Germline V gene sequence: CDR1 SQVTM, CDR2 ANQGSEA. The CDR3 loop spans 18 amino acids. The sequenced part of the CDR3 DNA is TGCAGCGTTGACGTCTTAAAACTAGCGGGAGTTACTTACAATGAG. Its protein is CSVDVLKLAGVTYNE. The entire CDR3 sequence reads CSVDVLKLAGVTYNEQFF.

Ten or more counts support this clone. The sequence runs out 3 residues before the end of the CDR3; the remainder is reconstructed from the germline J gene. This chain uses TRBV7-9 with TRBJ2-5; 10 bases align to TRBD2. V shed 1 base, J shed 5 bases, and the junction held 4 bases outside the gene matches. The CDR3 is 15 residues long. Germline CDR1 and CDR2: SEHNR and FQNEAQ (reference sequence). The covered CDR3 bases are TGTGCCAGCAGCTTAGGAGCGGGAGGGCACGAGACC. Protein product: CASSLGAGGHET. The complete CDR3 reads CASSLGAGGHETQYF. Full variable domain (missing parts from reference TRBV7-9 and TRBJ2-5): DTGVSQNPRHKITKRGQNVTFRCDPISEHNRLYWYRQTLGQGPEFLTYFQNEAQLEKSRLLSDRFSAERPKGSFSTLEIQRTEQGDSAMYLCASSLGAGGHETQYFGPGTRLLVL.

This clone was found many times. The CDR3 bases that were read are TGTGCCAGTAGTATAAGGGGAGACATT. Encoded protein: CASSIRGDI. Given in full, the CDR3 is CASSIRGDIQYF. The rearrangement uses TRBV19 and TRBJ2-4; either TRBD1 or TRBD2 may fit D (5 bases each). The read halts 3 residues ahead of the CDR3 end, with the missing end drawn from the germline J gene. Germline V gene data show CDR1 as LNHDA and CDR2 as SQIVND (reference sequence). This CDR3 has 12 residues. V was cut by 2 bases and J by 8 bases, with 7 bases left in between.

This clone was seen ten or more times. The read comes to an end 3 residues before the CDR3 does, leaving the germline J gene to fill in the end. Other DNA sequences in the sample encode the same CDR3. The chain links TRBV6-2 or TRBV6-3 to TRBJ1-3; TRBD1 matches at 7 bases. CDR1 is MNHEY and CDR2 is SVGEGT in the germline V gene. The CDR3 has 14 residues. V shed 5 bases, J shed 8 bases, and the junction held 9 bases outside the gene matches. CDR3 protein: CASSPTGPAYTIYF. The covered CDR3 bases are TGTGCCAGCAGTCCGACAGGGCCCGCGTACACC.

This clone was observed at least ten times. The CDR3 is cut off 3 residues early in the read; its end comes from the germline J gene. This sequence joins TRBV2 and TRBJ2-3; perhaps TRBD1 as D (6 bases). CDR3 length equals 13 residues. Germline loops: CDR1 SNHLY, CDR2 FYNNEI. Trimming shortened V by 4 bases and J by 5 bases, and 10 bases separated the two germline ends. The CDR3 sequence: CASSGTVKDTQYF. The sequenced part of the CDR3 DNA is TGTGCCAGCAGTGGGACAGTGAAAGATACG.

This clone was seen a few times. The read ends 3 residues early relative to the CDR3; the germline J gene fills the gap. This rearrangement joins TRBV7-2 to TRBJ1-2; D call uncertain. Germline CDR1 is SGHTA and CDR2 is FQGNSA. CDR3 length: 15 residues. The CDR3: CASSLGSGSSYDYTF. The covered CDR3 bases are TGTGCCAGCAGCTTAGGGAGCGGGAGCTCCTACGAC.

In its sample, this clone was seen many times. The sequence runs out 3 residues before the end of the CDR3; the remainder is reconstructed from the germline J gene. This sequence joins TRBV9 and TRBJ2-7; 11 nucleotides agree with TRBD1. The CDR3 is 15 amino acids. V lost 4 bases and J lost 5; bases outside the gene matches: 8. Germline V gene sequence: CDR1 SGDLS, CDR2 YYNGEE. CDR3 sequence: CASSFKDRGLDEQYF. The sequenced part of the CDR3 DNA is TGTGCCAGCAGCTTTAAGGACAGGGGGCTGGACGAG.

This clone has a count of ten or more. The read terminates 3 residues ahead of where the CDR3 ends, so the germline J gene completes it. The V and J genes are TRBV19 and TRBJ2-1, with TRBD1 identical over 7 bases. The V gene end was trimmed by 7 bases and the J gene end by 9 bases; junction bases not matched to a gene: 12. This CDR3 has 14 residues. The germline V gene encodes CDR1 LNHDA and CDR2 SQIVND (reference sequence). The part of the CDR3 DNA that was read is TGTGCCAGTACCAGACAGGGCGAAGGGGTTGAG. This sequence encodes CASTRQGEGVE. The full-length CDR3 reads as CASTRQGEGVEQFF.

In this sample, this clone turned up many times. The read comes to an end 3 residues before the CDR3 does, leaving the germline J gene to fill in the end. The genes are TRBV5-8 and TRBJ2-7; 8 bases match TRBD1. The CDR3 has 15 amino acids. V lost 0 bases to trimming and J lost 5 bases; unmatched junction nucleotides: 7. The V gene's germline CDR1 is SGHTS and CDR2 YDEGEE. CDR3 DNA, as far as it was read: TGTGCCAGCAGCTTGGGGACAGGGAATTCCAACGAG. Translated, it gives CASSLGTGNSNE. The entire CDR3 reads CASSLGTGNSNEQYF.

The sample holds many counts of this clone. Sequencing ends 3 residues short of the CDR3 end; the germline J gene provides the rest. The V gene is TRBV20-1, the J gene TRBJ2-5; TRBD1 agrees at 12 bases. The germline V gene has CDR1 DFQATT and CDR2 SNEGSKA (reference sequence). The CDR3 totals 17 residues. J lost 5 bases, V lost 4 bases, and 14 bases had no gene match. This CDR3 is CSAIPPPGTGGRETQYF. Incomplete CDR3 DNA: TGCAGTGCTATCCCGCCCCCCGGGACAGGGGGCCGGGAGACC.

This clone was found many times. The CDR3 is cut off 3 residues early in the read; its end comes from the germline J gene. The chain recombines TRBV7-8 with TRBJ2-7, with 10 bases identical to TRBD2. This CDR3 spans 16 amino acids. Unmatched junction bases numbered 8, after V lost 5 bases and J lost 1 base. In germline, CDR1 is SGHVS, CDR2 FQNEAQ. The DNA read from the CDR3 is TGTGCCAGCAGCCTGGCTTCTAGCGGGGGTTCCTACGAG. Translating it yields CASSLASSGGSYE. The CDR3 in full is CASSLASSGGSYEQYF. The variable domain in full, with the rest retrieved from reference TRBV7-8 and TRBJ2-7, is GAGVSQSPRYKVAKRGQDVALRCDPISGHVSLFWYQQALGQGPEFLTYFQNEAQLDKSGLPSDRFFAERPEGSVSTLKIQRTQQEDSAVYLCASSLASSGGSYEQYFGPGTRLTVT.

This clone was counted many times. The sequenced fragment ends 3 residues before the CDR3 boundary, so the rest is inferred from the germline J gene. The chain employs TRBV30 and TRBJ2-1, with D possibly TRBD1 on 8 matching bases. V dropped 6 bases and J dropped 7 bases, with 13 bases sitting between them. The CDR3 totals 12 residues. CDR1 and CDR2 (germline): GTSNPN, SVGIG (reference sequence). The sequenced part of the CDR3 DNA is TGTGCCTGTAACAGGGGGGGAAATGAG. Amino acids: CACNRGGNE. The whole CDR3 is CACNRGGNEQFF.

This clone was seen repeatedly, ten times or more. The DNA ends 3 residues before the CDR3 does, and the rest of the CDR3 is filled in from the germline J gene. V gene TRBV6-4 combines with J gene TRBJ1-1; perhaps TRBD1 as D (6 bases). V dropped 6 bases and J dropped 1 base, with 9 bases sitting between them. From germline, CDR1 is MRHNA and CDR2 SNTAGT. The CDR3 is made up of 13 amino acids. CDR3 loop: CASRRTANTEAFF. CDR3 bases read: TGTGCCAGCAGACGGACAGCGAACACTGAA.

The sample holds many counts of this clone. The read is 3 residues too short to cover the CDR3 end, so that end is filled in from the germline J gene. The V and J genes are TRBV7-6 and TRBJ2-3, with TRBD1 as a possible D gene (5 bases). Germline V gives CDR1 SGHVS, CDR2 FNYEAQ. This CDR3 spans 14 amino acids. V lost 3 bases to trimming and J lost 2 bases, with 9 bases between them. The CDR3 loop is CASSFQGYTDTQYF. The part of the CDR3 DNA that was read is TGTGCCAGCAGCTTCCAGGGTTACACAGATACG.